This T cell receptor beta chain was sequenced in a study of T cell changes during pregnancy in multiple sclerosis. Only in-frame clones appear in the TCRdb table, and some are missing; sequencing was by immunoSEQ multiplex PCR. The table shows roughly 110,000 clones, with 85% to 95% occurring only once. Trimming shortened V by 3 bases and J by 6 bases, and 14 bases separated the two germline ends. The CDR3 is made up of 14 amino acids. Germline CDR1 reads SGHAT; CDR2 reads FQNNGV. This clonotype originated in a female donor in good health, enrolled as a control in a pregnancy study. The rearrangement uses TRBV11-2 and TRBJ1-1; tentatively, D is TRBD1 (5 bases). The sequenced sample was peripheral blood, obtained in the third trimester of pregnancy. The CDR3 loop reads CASSFGGTTAEAFF. As DNA, the CDR3 is TGTGCCAGCAGCTTCGGGGGTACAACCGCTGAAGCTTTCTTT.